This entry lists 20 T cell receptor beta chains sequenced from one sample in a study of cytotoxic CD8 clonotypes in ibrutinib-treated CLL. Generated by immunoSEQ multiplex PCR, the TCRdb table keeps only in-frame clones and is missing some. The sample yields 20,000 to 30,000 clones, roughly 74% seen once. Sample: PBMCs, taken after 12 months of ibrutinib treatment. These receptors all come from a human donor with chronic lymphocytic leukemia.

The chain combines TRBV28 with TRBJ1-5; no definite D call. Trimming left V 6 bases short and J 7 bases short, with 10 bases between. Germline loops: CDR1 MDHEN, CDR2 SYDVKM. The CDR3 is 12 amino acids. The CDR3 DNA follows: TGTGCCAGCAGGGGAGGGTACCAGCCCCAGCATTTT. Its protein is CASRGGYQPQHF.

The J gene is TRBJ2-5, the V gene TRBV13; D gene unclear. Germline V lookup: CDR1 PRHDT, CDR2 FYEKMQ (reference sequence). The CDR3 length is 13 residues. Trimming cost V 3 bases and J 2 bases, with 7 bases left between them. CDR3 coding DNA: TGTGCCAGCAGCTTCGGCAGTCAAGAGACCCAGTACTTC. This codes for CASSFGSQETQYF.

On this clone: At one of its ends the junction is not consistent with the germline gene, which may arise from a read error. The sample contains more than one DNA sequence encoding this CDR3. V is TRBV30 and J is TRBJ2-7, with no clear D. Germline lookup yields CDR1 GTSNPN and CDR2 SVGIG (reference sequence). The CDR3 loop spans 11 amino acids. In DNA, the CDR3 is TGTGCCTGGAGTGCCGGGTACGAACAGTACTTC. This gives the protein CAWSAGYEQYF.

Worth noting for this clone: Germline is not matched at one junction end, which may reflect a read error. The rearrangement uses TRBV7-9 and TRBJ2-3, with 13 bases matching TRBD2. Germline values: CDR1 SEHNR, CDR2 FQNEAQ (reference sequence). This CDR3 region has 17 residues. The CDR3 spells CASSPTGLAGPTDTQYF. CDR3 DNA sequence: TGCGCCAGCAGCCCTACGGGACTAGCGGGGCCCACAGATACGCAGTATTTT.

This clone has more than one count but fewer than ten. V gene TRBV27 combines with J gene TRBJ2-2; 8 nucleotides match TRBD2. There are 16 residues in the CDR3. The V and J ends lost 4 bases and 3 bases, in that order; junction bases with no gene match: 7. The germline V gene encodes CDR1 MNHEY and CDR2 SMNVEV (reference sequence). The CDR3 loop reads CASSSVRGGDTGELFF. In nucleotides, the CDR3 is TGTGCCAGCAGTTCCGTACGGGGGGGAGACACCGGGGAGCTGTTTTTT.

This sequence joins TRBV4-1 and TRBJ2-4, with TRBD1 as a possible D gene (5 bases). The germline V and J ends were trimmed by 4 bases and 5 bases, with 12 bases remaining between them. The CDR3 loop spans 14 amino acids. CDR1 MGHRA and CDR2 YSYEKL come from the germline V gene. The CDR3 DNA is TGCGCCAGCAGCCTTAGTAGGGGCCAAAACATTCAGTACTTC. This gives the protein CASSLSRGQNIQYF.

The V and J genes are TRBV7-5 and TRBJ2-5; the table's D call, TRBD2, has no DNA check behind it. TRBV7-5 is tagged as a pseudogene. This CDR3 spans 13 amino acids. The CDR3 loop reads CARGSGGRETQYF. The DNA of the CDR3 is TGTGCCAGAGGAAGCGGGGGACGGGAGACCCAGTACTTC.

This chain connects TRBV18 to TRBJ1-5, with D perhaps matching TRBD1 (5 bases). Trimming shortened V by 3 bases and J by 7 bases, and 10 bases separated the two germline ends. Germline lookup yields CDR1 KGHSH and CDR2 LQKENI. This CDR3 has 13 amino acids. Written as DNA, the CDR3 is TGTGCCAGCTCACCCGGACAAGGCCAGCCCCAGCATTTT. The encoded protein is CASSPGQGQPQHF.

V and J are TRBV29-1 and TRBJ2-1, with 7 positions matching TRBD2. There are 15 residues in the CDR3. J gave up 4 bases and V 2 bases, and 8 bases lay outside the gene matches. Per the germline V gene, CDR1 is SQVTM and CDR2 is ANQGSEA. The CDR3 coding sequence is TGCAGCGTTGAAACGGGACTACCGATTTACAATGAGCAGTTCTTC. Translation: CSVETGLPIYNEQFF.

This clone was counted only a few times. This CDR3 is CASSAGPALGYTF. The CDR3 nucleotides are TGTGCCAGCAGCGCCGGGCCGGCCCTTGGCTACACCTTC. The chain uses TRBV5-8 and TRBJ1-2; the D is unclear. CDR3 size: 13 residues. The germline CDR1 and CDR2 sequences are SGHTS and YDEGEE. Trimming removed 4 bases at V and 7 bases at J, with 14 bases between.

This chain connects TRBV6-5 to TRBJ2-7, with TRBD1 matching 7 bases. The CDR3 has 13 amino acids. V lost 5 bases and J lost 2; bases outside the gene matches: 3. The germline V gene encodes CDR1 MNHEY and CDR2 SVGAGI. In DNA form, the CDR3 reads TGTGCCAGCAGTATCGACAGGGCCTACGAGCAGTACTTC. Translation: CASSIDRAYEQYF.

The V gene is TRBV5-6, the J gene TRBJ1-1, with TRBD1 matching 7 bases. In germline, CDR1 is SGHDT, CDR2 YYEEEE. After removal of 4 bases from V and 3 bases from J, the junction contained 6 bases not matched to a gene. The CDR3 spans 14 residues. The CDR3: CASSPGQRDTEAFF. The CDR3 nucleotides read TGTGCCAGCAGCCCGGGACAGCGTGACACTGAAGCTTTCTTT.

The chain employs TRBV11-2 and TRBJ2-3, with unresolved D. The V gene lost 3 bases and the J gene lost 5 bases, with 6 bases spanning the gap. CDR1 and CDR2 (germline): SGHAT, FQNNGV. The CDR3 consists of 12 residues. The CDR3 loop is CASSLGRDTQYF. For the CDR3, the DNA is TGTGCCAGCAGCTTGGGAAGAGATACGCAGTATTTT.

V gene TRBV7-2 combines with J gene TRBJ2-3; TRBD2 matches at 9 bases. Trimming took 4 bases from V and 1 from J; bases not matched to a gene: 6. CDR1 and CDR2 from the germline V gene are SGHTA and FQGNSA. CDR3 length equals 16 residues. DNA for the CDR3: TGTGCCAGCAGCTATAGCGGGGGCAGAGGCACAGATACGCAGTATTTT. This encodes CASSYSGGRGTDTQYF.

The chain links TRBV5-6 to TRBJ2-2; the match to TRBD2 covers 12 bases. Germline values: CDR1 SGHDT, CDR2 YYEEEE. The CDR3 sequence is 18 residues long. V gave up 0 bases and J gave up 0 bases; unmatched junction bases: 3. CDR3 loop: CASSLGLAGVANTGELFF. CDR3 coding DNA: TGTGCCAGCAGCTTGGGACTAGCGGGGGTCGCGAACACCGGGGAGCTGTTTTTT.

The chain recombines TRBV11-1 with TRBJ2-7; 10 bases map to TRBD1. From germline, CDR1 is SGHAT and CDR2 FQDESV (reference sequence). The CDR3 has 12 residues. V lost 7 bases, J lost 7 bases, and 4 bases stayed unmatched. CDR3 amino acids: CASKWTGGEQYF. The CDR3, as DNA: TGTGCCAGCAAATGGACAGGGGGGGAGCAGTACTTC.

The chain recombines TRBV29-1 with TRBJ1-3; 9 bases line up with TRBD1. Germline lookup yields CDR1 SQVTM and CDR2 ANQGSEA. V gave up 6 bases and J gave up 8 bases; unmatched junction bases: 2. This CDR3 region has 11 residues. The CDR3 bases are TGCAGCGTGGGACAGGGTGACACCATATATTTT. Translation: CSVGQGDTIYF.

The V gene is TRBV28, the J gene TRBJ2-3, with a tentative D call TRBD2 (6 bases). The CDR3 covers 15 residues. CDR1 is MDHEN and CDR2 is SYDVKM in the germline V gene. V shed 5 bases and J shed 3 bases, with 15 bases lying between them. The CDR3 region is CASSLDPGGTDTQYF. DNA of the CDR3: TGTGCCAGCAGTCTGGACCCTGGAGGGACAGATACGCAGTATTTT.

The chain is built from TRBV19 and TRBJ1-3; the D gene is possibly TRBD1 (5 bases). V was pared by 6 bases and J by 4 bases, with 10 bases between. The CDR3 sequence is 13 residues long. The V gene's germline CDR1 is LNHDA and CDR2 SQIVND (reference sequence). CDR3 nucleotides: TGTGCCAGTAGGCAGGGTGGCGGAAACACCATATATTTT. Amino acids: CASRQGGGNTIYF.

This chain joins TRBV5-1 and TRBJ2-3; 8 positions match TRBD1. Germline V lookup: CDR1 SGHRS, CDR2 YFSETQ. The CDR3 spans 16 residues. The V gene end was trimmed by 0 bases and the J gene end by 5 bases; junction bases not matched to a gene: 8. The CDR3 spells CASSLEGRGRIDTQYF. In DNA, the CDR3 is TGCGCCAGCAGCTTGGAGGGCAGGGGGCGAATAGATACGCAGTATTTT.